Following are 2 T cell receptor beta chains from one sample sequenced in a study of T cells in Graves' hyperthyroidism and ophthalmopathy (dated by TCRdb to about 2019). The library was obtained by multiplex PCR. The sequencing machine was an Illumina HiSeq 2000. The TCR beta CDR3 regions were amplified from RNA transcripts. The TCR CDR3 was subjected to a first round of RT-PCR using the HTBI primer set and the Qiagen OneStep RT-PCR kit. In TCRdb, the public reads were trimmed at Q25 with fastp and aligned with MiXCR, with productive beta chains retained. Entries that share a CDR3 protein sequence are merged under the most common genes and DNA. The sample has under 650,000 distinct CDR3 sequences on record, 15% to 20% of them singletons. The ten largest clonotypes hold approximately 3.9% of the sample. Source material: blood. Source of these receptors: a woman aged 25 to 39 with Graves' hyperthyroidism.

Many counts were recorded for this clonotype. The CDR3 region has the DNA TGTGCCAGCTCCCCGGAGTCTGGAAACACCATATATTTT. This codes for CASSPESGNTIYF. V is TRBV18 and J is TRBJ1-3; D is ambiguous. Deletions cut 6 bases from V and 1 base from J, with 7 bases between. Germline V gene data show CDR1 as KGHSH and CDR2 as LQKENI. The CDR3 has 13 amino acids. Supplemented by reference TRBV18 and TRBJ1-3, the full variable domain reads NAGVMQNPRHLVRRRGQEARLRCSPMKGHSHVYWYRQLPEEGLKFMVYLQKENIIDESGMPKERFSAEFPKEGPSILRIQQVVRGDSAAYFCASSPESGNTIYFGEGSWLTVV.

The chain combines TRBV28 with TRBJ1-2; no clear D gene. Trimming took off 7 bases at V and 5 bases at J, with 14 bases between the two ends. Germline V lookup: CDR1 MDHEN, CDR2 SYDVKM. The CDR3 spans 13 residues. The CDR3 nucleotides are TGTGCCAGCACCCTACCGCCTTATTATGGCTACACCTTC. It codes for CASTLPPYYGYTF.